This TCR beta chain was obtained from a study of tumor-infiltrating T cells and Merkel cell polyomavirus. Study details: The T cells studied were KLL-specific CD8+ cells against Merkel polyomavirus. Treatment was non-standardized, spanning chemotherapy, radiation and immunotherapies. The study's findings and limits: A roughly 1.7-18% tumor fraction of KLL-specific T cells predicted better MCC-specific survival than 0-0.14%.

This clone was counted once. What it binds is not known. Germline V gives CDR1 MDHEN, CDR2 SYDVKM. Trimming removed 2 bases at V and 0 bases at J, with 11 bases between. The CDR3 is made up of 16 amino acids. Every patient's tumor was robustly positive for Merkel cell polyomavirus Large T antigen on immunohistochemistry. Measured with immunoSEQ multiplex PCR; TCRdb has only the in-frame clones, and not every one. The profile covers about 25,000 clones, with 70% to 90% appearing a single time and less than 3% taken by the ten largest. The genes are TRBV28 and TRBJ1-3, with D unclear. The sequenced material came from lymph node tissue. The clonotype was recovered from a man in his fifties or sixties with Merkel cell carcinoma. Written as DNA, the CDR3 is TGTGCCAGCAGTTTAGTTTCGGGTTCCTCTGGAAACACCATATATTTT. Residues: CASSLVSGSSGNTIYF. The entire variable domain, with the rest obtained from reference TRBV28 and TRBJ1-3, is as follows: DVKVTQSSRYLVKRTGEKVFLECVQDMDHENMFWYRQDPGLGLRLIYFSYDVKMKEKGDIPEGYSVSREKKERFSLILESASTNQTSMYLCASSLVSGSSGNTIYFGEGSWLTVV.